The 8 T cell receptor beta chains in this list originate from one sample, sequenced in a study of T cells in Graves' hyperthyroidism and ophthalmopathy. RNA transcripts provided the source from which TCR beta CDR3 regions were amplified. The study used the HTBI primer set for a first-round RT-PCR of the TCR CDR3. TCRdb re-called the multiplex PCR reads through MiXCR, storing one row per CDR3 protein. This table has around 520,000 distinct CDR3 sequences, around 22% appearing once. The sequenced sample was blood. These receptors all come from a woman aged 25-40 years with Graves' ophthalmopathy.

This clonotype has a count of ten or more. The chain employs TRBV30 and TRBJ1-1; D is undetermined. This CDR3 spans 11 amino acids. Trimming pared 1 base from V and 7 bases from J, leaving 7 bases between. In germline, CDR1 is GTSNPN, CDR2 SVGIG (reference sequence). The DNA of the CDR3 is TGTGCCTGGAGTGCCCAGGTTGAAGCTTTCTTT. Protein product: CAWSAQVEAFF.

This clonotype was found many times. The chain employs TRBV5-1 and TRBJ2-7; 9 bases match TRBD2. The germline V gene has CDR1 SGHRS and CDR2 YFSETQ. This CDR3 contains 13 residues. Unmatched junction bases numbered 2, after V lost 2 bases and J lost 5 bases. The CDR3 DNA sequence: TGCGCCAGCAGCTTTAGCGGGGGCGACGAGCAGTACTTC. It specifies CASSFSGGDEQYF. The complete variable domain, with remaining parts taken from reference TRBV5-1 and TRBJ2-7, reads KAGVTQTPRYLIKTRGQQVTLSCSPISGHRSVSWYQQTPGQGLQFLFEYFSETQRNKGNFPGRFSGRQFSNSRSEMNVSTLELGDSALYLCASSFSGGDEQYFGPGTRLTVT.

This clonotype was counted at least ten times. The gene calls are TRBV12-3 or TRBV12-4 and TRBJ1-1, with D maybe TRBD1 (5 bases). V was trimmed by 2 bases and J by 6 bases, leaving 13 bases between them. The CDR3 runs 14 residues. The CDR3 nucleotides read TGTGCCAGCAGTTTAAGGCAGGGTAGAGCTGAAGCTTTCTTT. This codes for CASSLRQGRAEAFF.

This clonotype was detected many times. The J gene is TRBJ1-5, the V gene TRBV6-1; D remains ambiguous. The germline V and J ends were trimmed by 7 bases and 5 bases, with 15 bases remaining between them. This CDR3 contains 14 residues. Per the germline V gene, CDR1 is MNHNS and CDR2 is SASEGT. CDR3 DNA: TGTGCCAGCAAGGTCGGCCAGACCTATCAGCCCCAGCATTTT. Its translation is CASKVGQTYQPQHF.

This clonotype occurred a few times. Compared with germline, one end of the junction differs, possibly owing to a read error. This chain links TRBV27 with TRBJ2-7, with 7 bases aligning to TRBD1. This CDR3 spans 14 amino acids. Germline V gene sequence: CDR1 MNHEY, CDR2 SMNVEV (reference sequence). CDR3 loop: CASSAIPSGGSEDF. In DNA form, the CDR3 reads TGTGCCAGCAGTGCCATCCCCTCAGGGGGATCCGAGGACTTC.

This clonotype was recorded many times. This chain joins TRBV19 and TRBJ1-5; D might be TRBD1 (6 bases). The V end was cut by 4 bases, the J end by 3 bases, with 10 bases between. The CDR3 runs 14 residues. Germline-derived CDR1 and CDR2 are LNHDA and SQIVND (reference sequence). The CDR3 loop is CASSTTGINQPQHF. CDR3 in DNA: TGTGCCAGTAGTACCACAGGGATCAATCAGCCCCAGCATTTT.

This clonotype was recorded many times. This may stem from a read error, because a much larger clone lies one nucleotide away. This likely comes from a read error, as the CDR3 has no conserved phenylalanine or tryptophan at its end. CDR3 coding DNA: TGTGCCAGTATCAACCCCGGACAGGGACCCTATGGCTACACCATC. Amino acids: CASINPGQGPYGYTI. This rearrangement joins TRBV19 to TRBJ1-2; 8 bases map to TRBD1. The germline V gene encodes CDR1 LNHDA and CDR2 SQIVND (reference sequence). The CDR3 is made up of 15 amino acids. J was trimmed by 4 bases and V by 7 bases; bases with no gene match: 11.

There are many counts of this clonotype. The J gene is TRBJ2-7, the V gene TRBV24-1; D possibly corresponds to TRBD2 (6 bases). The germline V gene encodes CDR1 KGHDR and CDR2 SFDVKD. V lost 3 bases, J lost 4 bases, and 6 bases lay in between. The CDR3 contains 12 residues. The CDR3 loop is CATSDGRYEQYF. CDR3 DNA: TGTGCCACCAGTGATGGGAGGTACGAGCAGTACTTC.